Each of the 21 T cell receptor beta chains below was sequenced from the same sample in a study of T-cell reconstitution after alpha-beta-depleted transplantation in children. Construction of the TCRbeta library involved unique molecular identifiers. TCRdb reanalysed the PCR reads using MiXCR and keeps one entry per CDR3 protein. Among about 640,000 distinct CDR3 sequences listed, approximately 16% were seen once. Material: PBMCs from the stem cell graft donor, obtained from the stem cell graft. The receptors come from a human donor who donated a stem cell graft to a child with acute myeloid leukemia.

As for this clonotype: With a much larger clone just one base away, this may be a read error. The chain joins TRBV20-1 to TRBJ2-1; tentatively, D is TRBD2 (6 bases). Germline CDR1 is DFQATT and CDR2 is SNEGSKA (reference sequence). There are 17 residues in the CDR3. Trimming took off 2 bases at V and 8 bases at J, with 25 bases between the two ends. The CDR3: CSARPFGGPGYIYEQFF. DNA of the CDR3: TGCAGTGCTAGACCCTTCGGGGGACCGGGTTACATTTATGAGCAGTTCTTC.

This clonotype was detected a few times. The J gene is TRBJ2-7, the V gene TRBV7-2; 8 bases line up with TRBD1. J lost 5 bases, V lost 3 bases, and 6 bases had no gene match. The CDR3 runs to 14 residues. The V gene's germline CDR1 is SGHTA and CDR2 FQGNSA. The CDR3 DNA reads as TGTGCCAGCAGCTTTAACCAGGGGGCAAACGAGCAGTACTTC. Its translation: CASSFNQGANEQYF.

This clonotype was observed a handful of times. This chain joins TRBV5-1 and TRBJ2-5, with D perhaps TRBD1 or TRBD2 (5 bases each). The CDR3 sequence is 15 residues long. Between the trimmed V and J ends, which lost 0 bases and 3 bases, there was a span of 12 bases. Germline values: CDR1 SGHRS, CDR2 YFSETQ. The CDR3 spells CASSLERGLEETQYF. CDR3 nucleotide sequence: TGCGCCAGCAGCTTGGAGAGGGGTTTAGAAGAGACCCAGTACTTC.

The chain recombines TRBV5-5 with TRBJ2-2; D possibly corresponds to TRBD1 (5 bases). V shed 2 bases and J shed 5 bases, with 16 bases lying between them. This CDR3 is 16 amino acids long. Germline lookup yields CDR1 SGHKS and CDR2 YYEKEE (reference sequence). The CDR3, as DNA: TGTGCCAGCAGCTTAGGAATGGGCAGGGTAACCGGGGAGCTGTTTTTT. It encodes CASSLGMGRVTGELFF.

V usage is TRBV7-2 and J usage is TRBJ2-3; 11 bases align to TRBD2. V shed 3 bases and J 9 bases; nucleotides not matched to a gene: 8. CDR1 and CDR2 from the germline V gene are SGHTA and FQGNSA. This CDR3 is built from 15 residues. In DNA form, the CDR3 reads TGTGCCAGCAGCTTTAGCGGGGGGGCCGCCGCGACGCAGTATTTT. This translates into CASSFSGGAAATQYF.

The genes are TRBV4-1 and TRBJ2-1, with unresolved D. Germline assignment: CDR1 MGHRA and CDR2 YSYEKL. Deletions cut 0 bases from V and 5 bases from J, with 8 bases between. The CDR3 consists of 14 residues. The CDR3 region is CASSQDAENNEQFF. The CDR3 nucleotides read TGCGCCAGCAGCCAAGACGCAGAAAACAATGAGCAGTTCTTC.

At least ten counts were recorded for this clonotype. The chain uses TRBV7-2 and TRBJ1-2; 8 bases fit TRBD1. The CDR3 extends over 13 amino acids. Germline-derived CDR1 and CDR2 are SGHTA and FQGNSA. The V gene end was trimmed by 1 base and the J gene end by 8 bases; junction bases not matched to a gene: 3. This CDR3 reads CASSLGGQGGYTF. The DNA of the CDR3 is TGTGCCAGCAGCTTAGGCGGACAGGGAGGCTACACCTTC.

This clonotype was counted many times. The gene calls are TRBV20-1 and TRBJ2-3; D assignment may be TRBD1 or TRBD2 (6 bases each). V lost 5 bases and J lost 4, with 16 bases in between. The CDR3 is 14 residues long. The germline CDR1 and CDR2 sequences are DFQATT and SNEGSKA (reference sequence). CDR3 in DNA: TGCAGTGCTCCAGATGGGGGGCTGGCAGATACGCAGTATTTT. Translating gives CSAPDGGLADTQYF.

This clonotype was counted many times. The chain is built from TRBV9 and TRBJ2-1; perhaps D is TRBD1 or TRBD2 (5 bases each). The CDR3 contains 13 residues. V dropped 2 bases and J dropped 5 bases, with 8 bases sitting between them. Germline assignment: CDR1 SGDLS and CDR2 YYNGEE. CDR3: CASSVQGDNEQFF. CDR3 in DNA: TGTGCCAGCAGCGTCCAGGGAGACAATGAGCAGTTCTTC.

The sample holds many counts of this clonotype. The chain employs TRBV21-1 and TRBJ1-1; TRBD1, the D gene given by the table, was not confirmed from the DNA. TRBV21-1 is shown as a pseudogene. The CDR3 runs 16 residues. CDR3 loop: CASSKGSDREDTEAFF. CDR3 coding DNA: TGTGCCAGCAGCAAAGGGTCCGACAGGGAGGACACTGAAGCTTTCTTT.

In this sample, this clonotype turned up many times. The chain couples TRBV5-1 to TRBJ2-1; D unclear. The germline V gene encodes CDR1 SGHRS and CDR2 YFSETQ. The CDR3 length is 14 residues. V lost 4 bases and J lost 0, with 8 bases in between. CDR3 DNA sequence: TGCGCCAGCAGCGGGGATAGCTCCTACAATGAGCAGTTCTTC. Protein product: CASSGDSSYNEQFF.

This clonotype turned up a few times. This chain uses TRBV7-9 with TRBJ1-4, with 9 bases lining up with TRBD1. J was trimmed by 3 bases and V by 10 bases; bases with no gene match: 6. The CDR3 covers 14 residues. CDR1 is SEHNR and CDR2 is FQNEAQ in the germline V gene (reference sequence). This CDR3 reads CATTWTGANEKLFF. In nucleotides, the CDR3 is TGTGCCACAACTTGGACAGGGGCTAATGAAAAACTGTTTTTT.

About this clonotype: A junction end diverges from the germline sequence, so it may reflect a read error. The DNA for the CDR3 is TGTGCTAGCACTTCGGCAGGGGGCATGGATGAGCAGTTCTTC. Its translation: CASTSAGGMDEQFF. The chain joins TRBV11-3 to TRBJ2-1, with 8 bases aligning to TRBD1. Germline V lookup: CDR1 SGHNT, CDR2 YENEEA. The CDR3 is 14 amino acids.

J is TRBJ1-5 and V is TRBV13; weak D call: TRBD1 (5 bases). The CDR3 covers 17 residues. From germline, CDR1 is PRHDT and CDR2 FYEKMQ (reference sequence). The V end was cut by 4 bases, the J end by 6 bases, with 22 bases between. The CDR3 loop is CASSSRWRGKEGQPQHF. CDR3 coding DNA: TGTGCCAGCAGCTCCAGGTGGCGGGGGAAGGAGGGTCAGCCCCAGCATTTT.

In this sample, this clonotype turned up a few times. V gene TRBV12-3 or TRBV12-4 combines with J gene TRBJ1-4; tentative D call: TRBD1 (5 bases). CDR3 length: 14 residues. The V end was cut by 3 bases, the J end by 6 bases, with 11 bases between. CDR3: CASSFGVGDEKLFF. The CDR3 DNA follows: TGTGCCAGCAGTTTCGGAGTAGGGGATGAAAAACTGTTTTTT.

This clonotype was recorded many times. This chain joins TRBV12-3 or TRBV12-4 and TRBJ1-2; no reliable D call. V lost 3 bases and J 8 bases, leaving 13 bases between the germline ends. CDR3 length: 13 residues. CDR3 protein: CASSFVAGWGYTF. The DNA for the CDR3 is TGTGCCAGCAGTTTCGTGGCAGGTTGGGGCTACACCTTC.

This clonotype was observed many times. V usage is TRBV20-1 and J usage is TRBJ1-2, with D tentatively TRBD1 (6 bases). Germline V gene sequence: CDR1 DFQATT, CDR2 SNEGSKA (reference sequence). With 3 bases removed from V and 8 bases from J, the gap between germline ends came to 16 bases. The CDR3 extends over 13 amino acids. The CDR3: CSASGAQGIGYTF. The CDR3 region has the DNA TGCAGTGCTAGTGGGGCACAGGGAATCGGCTACACCTTC.

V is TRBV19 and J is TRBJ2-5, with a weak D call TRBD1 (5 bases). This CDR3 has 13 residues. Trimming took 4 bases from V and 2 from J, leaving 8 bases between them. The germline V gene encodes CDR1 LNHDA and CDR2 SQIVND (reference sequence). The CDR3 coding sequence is TGTGCCAGTAGTACTAGGGGTCAAGAGACCCAGTACTTC. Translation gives CASSTRGQETQYF.

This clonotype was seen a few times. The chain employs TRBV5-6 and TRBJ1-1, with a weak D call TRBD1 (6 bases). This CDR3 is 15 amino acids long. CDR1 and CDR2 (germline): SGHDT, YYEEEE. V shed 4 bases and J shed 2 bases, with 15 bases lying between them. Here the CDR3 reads CASSTLTGVNTEAFF. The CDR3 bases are TGTGCCAGCAGCACCCTGACAGGAGTCAACACTGAAGCTTTCTTT.

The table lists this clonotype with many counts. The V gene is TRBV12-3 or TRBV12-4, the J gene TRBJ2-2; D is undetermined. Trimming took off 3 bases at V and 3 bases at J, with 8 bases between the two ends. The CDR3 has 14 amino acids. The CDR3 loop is CASSLSGYTGELFF. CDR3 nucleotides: TGTGCCAGCAGTTTGTCAGGTTACACCGGGGAGCTGTTTTTT.

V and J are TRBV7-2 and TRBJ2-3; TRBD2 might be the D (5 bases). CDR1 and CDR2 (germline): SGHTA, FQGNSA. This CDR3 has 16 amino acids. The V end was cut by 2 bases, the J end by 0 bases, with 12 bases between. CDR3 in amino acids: CASSLWSGSSTDTQYF. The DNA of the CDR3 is TGTGCCAGCAGCTTATGGAGCGGATCTAGCACAGATACGCAGTATTTT.